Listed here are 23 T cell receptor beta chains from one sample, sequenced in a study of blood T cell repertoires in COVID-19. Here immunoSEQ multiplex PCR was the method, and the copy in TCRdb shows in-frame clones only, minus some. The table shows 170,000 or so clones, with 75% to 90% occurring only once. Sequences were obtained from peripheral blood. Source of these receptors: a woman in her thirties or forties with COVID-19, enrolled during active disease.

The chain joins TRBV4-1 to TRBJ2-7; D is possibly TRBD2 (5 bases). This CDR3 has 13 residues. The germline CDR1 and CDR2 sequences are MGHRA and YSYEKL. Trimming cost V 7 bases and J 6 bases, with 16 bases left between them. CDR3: CASTSGGVAEQYF. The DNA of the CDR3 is TGCGCCAGCACCTCCGGAGGCGTCGCCGAGCAGTACTTC.

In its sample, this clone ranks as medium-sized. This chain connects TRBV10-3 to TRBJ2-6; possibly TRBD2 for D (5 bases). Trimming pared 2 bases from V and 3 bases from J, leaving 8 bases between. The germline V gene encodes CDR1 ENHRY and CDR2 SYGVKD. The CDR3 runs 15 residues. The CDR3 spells CAISEKEDGANVLTF. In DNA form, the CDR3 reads TGTGCCATCAGTGAGAAGGAGGATGGGGCCAACGTCCTGACTTTC.

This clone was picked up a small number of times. The DNA for the CDR3 is TGCGCCAGCAGTCTTCAGGGGGCTGGTGAAAAACTGTTTTTT. Protein sequence: CASSLQGAGEKLFF. The rearrangement joins TRBV10-2 to TRBJ1-4, with TRBD1 identical over 8 bases. This CDR3 comprises 14 residues. Germline V lookup: CDR1 WSHSY, CDR2 SAAADI. The ends lost 5 bases at V and 7 bases at J; junction bases unmatched: 6.

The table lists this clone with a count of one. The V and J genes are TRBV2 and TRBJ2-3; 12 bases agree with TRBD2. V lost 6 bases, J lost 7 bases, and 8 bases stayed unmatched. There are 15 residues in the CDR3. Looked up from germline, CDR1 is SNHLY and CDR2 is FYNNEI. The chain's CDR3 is CASSGTSGGQNTQYF. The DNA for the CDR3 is TGTGCCAGCAGCGGAACTAGCGGGGGGCAAAATACGCAGTATTTT. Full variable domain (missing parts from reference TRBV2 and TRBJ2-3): EPEVTQTPSHQVTQMGQEVILRCVPISNHLYFYWYRQILGQKVEFLVSFYNNEISEKSEIFDDQFSVERPDGSNFTLKIRSTKLEDSAMYFCASSGTSGGQNTQYFGPGTRLTVL.

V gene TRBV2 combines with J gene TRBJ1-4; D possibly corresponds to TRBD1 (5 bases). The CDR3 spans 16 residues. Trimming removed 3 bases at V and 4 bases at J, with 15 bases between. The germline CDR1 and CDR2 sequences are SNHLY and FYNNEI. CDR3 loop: CASSDSIRTSNEKLFF. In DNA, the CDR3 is TGTGCCAGCAGTGACAGTATCAGGACAAGTAATGAAAAACTGTTTTTT.

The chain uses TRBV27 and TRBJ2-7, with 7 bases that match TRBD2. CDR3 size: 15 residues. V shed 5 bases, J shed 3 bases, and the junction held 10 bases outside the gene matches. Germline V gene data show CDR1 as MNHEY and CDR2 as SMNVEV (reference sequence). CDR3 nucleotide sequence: TGTGCCAGCAGTGCCTTTATCCCTAGCGGCTACGAGCAGTACTTC. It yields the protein CASSAFIPSGYEQYF.

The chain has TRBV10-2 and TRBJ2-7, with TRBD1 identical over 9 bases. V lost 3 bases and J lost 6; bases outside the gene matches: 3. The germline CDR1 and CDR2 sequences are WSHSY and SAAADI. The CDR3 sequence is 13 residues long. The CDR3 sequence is CASSEWTGAEQYF. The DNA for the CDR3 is TGCGCCAGCAGTGAATGGACAGGGGCCGAGCAGTACTTC.

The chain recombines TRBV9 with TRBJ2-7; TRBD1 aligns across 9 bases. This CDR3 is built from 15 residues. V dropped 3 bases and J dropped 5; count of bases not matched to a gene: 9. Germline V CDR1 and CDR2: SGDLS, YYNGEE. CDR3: CASSGSRDRDHEQYF. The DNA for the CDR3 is TGTGCCAGCAGCGGATCCCGGGACAGGGACCACGAGCAGTACTTC. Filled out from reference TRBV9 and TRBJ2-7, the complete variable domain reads DSGVTQTPKHLITATGQRVTLRCSPRSGDLSVYWYQQSLDQGLQFLIQYYNGEERAKGNILERFSAQQFPDLHSELNLSSLELGDSALYFCASSGSRDRDHEQYFGPGTRLTVT.

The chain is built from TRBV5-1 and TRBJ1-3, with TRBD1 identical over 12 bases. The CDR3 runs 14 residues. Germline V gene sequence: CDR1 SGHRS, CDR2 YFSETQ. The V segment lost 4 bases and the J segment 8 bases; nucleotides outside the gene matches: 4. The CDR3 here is CASSQGQGAHTIYF. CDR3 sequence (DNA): TGCGCCAGCAGCCAGGGACAGGGGGCTCACACCATATATTTT. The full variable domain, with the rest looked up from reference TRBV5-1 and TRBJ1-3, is KAGVTQTPRYLIKTRGQQVTLSCSPISGHRSVSWYQQTPGQGLQFLFEYFSETQRNKGNFPGRFSGRQFSNSRSEMNVSTLELGDSALYLCASSQGQGAHTIYFGEGSWLTVV.

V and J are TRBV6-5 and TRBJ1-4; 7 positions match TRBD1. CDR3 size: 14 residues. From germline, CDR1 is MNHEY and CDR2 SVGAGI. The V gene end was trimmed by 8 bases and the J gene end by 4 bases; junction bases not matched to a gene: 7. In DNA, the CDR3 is TGTGCCAGCGCCCCGACAGGGCGTAATGAAAAACTGTTTTTT. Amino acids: CASAPTGRNEKLFF.

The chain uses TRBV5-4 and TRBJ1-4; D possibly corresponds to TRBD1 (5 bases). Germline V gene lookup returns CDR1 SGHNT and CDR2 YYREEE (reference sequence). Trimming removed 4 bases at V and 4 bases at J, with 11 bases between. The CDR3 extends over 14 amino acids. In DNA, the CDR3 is TGTGCCAGCAGCCCCCCGGGGGTTAATGAAAAACTGTTTTTT. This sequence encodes CASSPPGVNEKLFF.

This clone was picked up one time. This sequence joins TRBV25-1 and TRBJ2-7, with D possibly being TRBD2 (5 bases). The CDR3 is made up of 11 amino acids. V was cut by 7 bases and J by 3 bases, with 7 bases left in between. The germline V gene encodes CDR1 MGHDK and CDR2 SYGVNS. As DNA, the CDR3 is TGTGCCAGCACCGGGGTCTACGAGCAGTACTTC. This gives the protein CASTGVYEQYF.

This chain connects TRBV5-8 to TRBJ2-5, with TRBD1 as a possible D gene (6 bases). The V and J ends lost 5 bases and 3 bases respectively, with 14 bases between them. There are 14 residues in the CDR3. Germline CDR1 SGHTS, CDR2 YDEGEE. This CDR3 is CASRSATGKETQYF. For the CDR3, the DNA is TGTGCCAGCAGATCCGCTACAGGGAAAGAGACCCAGTACTTC.

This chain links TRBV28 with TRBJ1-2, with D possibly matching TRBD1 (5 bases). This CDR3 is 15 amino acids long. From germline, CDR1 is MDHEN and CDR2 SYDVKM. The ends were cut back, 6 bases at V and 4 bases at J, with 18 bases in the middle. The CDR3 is CASRAPLGGGYGYTF. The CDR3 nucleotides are TGTGCCAGCAGGGCTCCCCTGGGGGGAGGCTATGGCTACACCTTC.

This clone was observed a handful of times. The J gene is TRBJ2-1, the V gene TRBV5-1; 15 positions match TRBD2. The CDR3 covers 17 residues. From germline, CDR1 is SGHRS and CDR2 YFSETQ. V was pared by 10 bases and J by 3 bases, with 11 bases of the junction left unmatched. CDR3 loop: CASKGTSGRFGYNEQFF. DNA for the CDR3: TGCGCCTCCAAGGGGACTAGCGGGAGGTTCGGCTACAATGAGCAGTTCTTC.

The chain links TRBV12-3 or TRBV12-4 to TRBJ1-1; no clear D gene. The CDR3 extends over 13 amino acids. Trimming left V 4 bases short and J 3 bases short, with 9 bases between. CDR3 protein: CASSSRGDTEAFF. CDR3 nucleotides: TGTGCCAGCAGTTCACGAGGCGACACTGAAGCTTTCTTT.

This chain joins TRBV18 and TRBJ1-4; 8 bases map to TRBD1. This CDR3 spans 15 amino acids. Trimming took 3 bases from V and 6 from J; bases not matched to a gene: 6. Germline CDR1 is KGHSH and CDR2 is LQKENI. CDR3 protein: CASSPQQGGDEKLFF. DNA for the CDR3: TGTGCCAGCTCACCCCAACAGGGGGGGGATGAAAAACTGTTTTTT.

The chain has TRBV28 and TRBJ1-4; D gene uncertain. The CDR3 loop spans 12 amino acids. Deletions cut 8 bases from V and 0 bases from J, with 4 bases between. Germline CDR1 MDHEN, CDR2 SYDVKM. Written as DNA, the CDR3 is TGTGCCAGCGGCACAACTAATGAAAAACTGTTTTTT. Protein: CASGTTNEKLFF.

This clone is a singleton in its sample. The CDR3 protein is CASSPSGSSYEQYF. CDR3 nucleotide sequence: TGTGCCAGTAGCCCTAGCGGGAGCTCCTACGAGCAGTACTTC. The V gene is TRBV19, the J gene TRBJ2-7, with 10 positions matching TRBD2. Germline V gene data show CDR1 as LNHDA and CDR2 as SQIVND (reference sequence). CDR3 length: 14 amino acids. Trimming took 6 bases from V and 0 from J; bases not matched to a gene: 2.

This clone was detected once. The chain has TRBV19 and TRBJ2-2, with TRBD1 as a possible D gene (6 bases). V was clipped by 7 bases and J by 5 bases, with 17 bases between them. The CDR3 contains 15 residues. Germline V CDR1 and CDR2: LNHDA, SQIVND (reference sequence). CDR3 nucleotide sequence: TGTGCCAGTAAAGCAGGGCAGGGGAATACCGGGGAGCTGTTTTTT. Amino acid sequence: CASKAGQGNTGELFF.

CDR3 nucleotides: TGTGCCAGCAGCTTACCGGGATCAGATACGCAGTATTTT. The encoded protein is CASSLPGSDTQYF. The chain combines TRBV7-9 with TRBJ2-3; maybe TRBD2 (5 bases). The CDR3 is made up of 13 amino acids. The ends were cut back, 2 bases at V and 4 bases at J, with 7 bases in the middle. Germline V gene lookup returns CDR1 SEHNR and CDR2 FQNEAQ (reference sequence).

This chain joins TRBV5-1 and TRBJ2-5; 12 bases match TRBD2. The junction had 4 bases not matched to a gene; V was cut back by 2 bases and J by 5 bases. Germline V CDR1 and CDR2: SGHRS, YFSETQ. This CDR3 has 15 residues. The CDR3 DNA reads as TGCGCCAGCAGCTTTGGACTAGCGGGGATGGAGACCCAGTACTTC. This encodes CASSFGLAGMETQYF. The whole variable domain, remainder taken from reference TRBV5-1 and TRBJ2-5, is KAGVTQTPRYLIKTRGQQVTLSCSPISGHRSVSWYQQTPGQGLQFLFEYFSETQRNKGNFPGRFSGRQFSNSRSEMNVSTLELGDSALYLCASSFGLAGMETQYFGPGTRLLVL.

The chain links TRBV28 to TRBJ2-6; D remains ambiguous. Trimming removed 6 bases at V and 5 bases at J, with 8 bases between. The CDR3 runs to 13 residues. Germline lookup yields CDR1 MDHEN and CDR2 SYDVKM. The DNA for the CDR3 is TGTGCCAGCAGGCCCTATTGGGCCAACGTCCTGACTTTC. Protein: CASRPYWANVLTF.